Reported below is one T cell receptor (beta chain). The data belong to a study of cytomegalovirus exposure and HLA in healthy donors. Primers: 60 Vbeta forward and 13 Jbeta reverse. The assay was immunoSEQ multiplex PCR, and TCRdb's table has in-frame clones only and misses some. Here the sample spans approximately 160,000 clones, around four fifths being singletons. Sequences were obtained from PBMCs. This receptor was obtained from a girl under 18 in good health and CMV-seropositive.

CDR3 region: CASSLDREETQYF. CDR3 coding DNA: TGTGCCAGCAGCCTGGACAGGGAAGAGACCCAGTACTTC. The rearrangement links TRBV11-3 to TRBJ2-5; TRBD1 matches at 8 bases. The CDR3 contains 13 residues. With 5 bases clipped from V and 3 bases from J, the junction kept 2 bases outside the gene matches. In germline, CDR1 is SGHNT, CDR2 YENEEA. Looking up the rest from reference TRBV11-3 and TRBJ2-5 gives the full variable domain: EAGVVQSPRYKIIEKKQPVAFWCNPISGHNTLYWYLQNLGQGPELLIRYENEEAVDDSQLPKDRFSAERLKGVDSTLKIQPAELGDSAVYLCASSLDREETQYFGPGTRLLVL.